This is a list of T cell receptor beta chains from one sample in a study of shared clonotypes between healthy human individuals. Here immunoSEQ multiplex PCR was the method, and the copy in TCRdb shows in-frame clones only, minus some. The sample records 550,000 to 800,000 clones, 80% to 95% being singletons. The source material was memory CD8+ T cells from PBMCs. These receptors were obtained from a man in his late teens or twenties in good health. Some clones in this sample may be carry-over from other donors' samples. CDR3s include the opening cysteine and the closing phenylalanine or tryptophan. D genes are given only for firm matches. The size entry is marked missing in some rows and otherwise reads once, few, many or a size class.

clone_size d_call j_call v_call cdr3_nt cdr3_aa
- - TRBJ2-7 TRBV27 TGTGCCAGCAGAGGGGGGTCCTACGAGCAGTACTTC CASRGGSYEQYF
- - TRBJ2-5 TRBV7-2 TGTGCCAGCAGCACCAGCGGAGTTAGTGGAGAGACCCAGTACTTC CASSTSGVSGETQYF
few - TRBJ1-2 TRBV13 TGTGCCAGCAGCTTAGGCCTGAGGGATTCAGTAGGCTACACCTTC CASSLGLRDSVGYTF
- - TRBJ2-7 TRBV5-6 TGTGCCAGCAGCTTGGGCTTGAGGGAGCAGTACTTC CASSLGLREQYF
- - TRBJ2-7 TRBV27 TGTGCCAGCAGTTTGGGGAGTACCTACGAGCAGTACTTC CASSLGSTYEQYF
- TRBD1 TRBJ2-3 TRBV10-2 TGCGCCAGCAGCCATACAGGGGGCCGGGATACGCAGTATTTT CASSHTGGRDTQYF
- TRBD2 TRBJ2-2 TRBV7-6 TGTGCCAGCAGCTCCTCTAGCGGGAGTCGCGGCGGGGAGCTGTTTTTT CASSSSSGSRGGELFF
- TRBD1 TRBJ1-2 TRBV14 TGTGCCAGCAGCCAAGATCCAGGGGGCGAAGGCTACACCTTC CASSQDPGGEGYTF
- - TRBJ2-7 TRBV27 TGTGCCAGCAGTTTTAATTATGAGCAGGGCCCACCCTACGAGCAGTACTTC CASSFNYEQGPPYEQYF
- TRBD1 TRBJ1-2 TRBV29-1 TGCAGCGGGCGAGCGGGACAGTTTCCCCATGGCTACACCTTC CSGRAGQFPHGYTF
- - TRBJ2-4 TRBV7-3 TGTGCCAGCAGCGCCGGTCCAAATCTAGCACTAGCCAAAAACATTCAGTACTTC CASSAGPNLALAKNIQYF
- - TRBJ2-1 TRBV6-5 TGTGCCAGCAGTTACGGGGTCGAGTACAATGAGCAGTTCTTC CASSYGVEYNEQFF
once - TRBJ2-3 TRBV5-4 TGTGCCAGCAGCCCAGGGGTGGGGACGCAGTATTTT CASSPGVGTQYF
- - TRBJ2-1 TRBV19 TGTGCCAGTAGTAACTCCGGGATGGAATACAATGAGCAGTTCTTC CASSNSGMEYNEQFF
few - TRBJ1-4 TRBV18 TGTGCCAGCTCACCTACGCAAGGGGAAAAACTGTTTTTT CASSPTQGEKLFF
- - TRBJ1-1 TRBV5-4 TGTGCCAGCAAGGACTTTAGCACTGAAGCTTTCTTT CASKDFSTEAFF
- TRBD1 TRBJ1-1 TRBV7-6 TGTGCCAGCAGCGTCAGCACCGGGACAGGGCACACTGAAGCTTTCTTT CASSVSTGTGHTEAFF
- TRBD1 TRBJ2-1 TRBV13 TGTGCCAGCAGTTCCCCTGGCGGGACAGGCTCCTACAATGAGCAGTTCTTC CASSSPGGTGSYNEQFF
- TRBD2 TRBJ2-5 TRBV19 TGTGCCAGTAATAAGGGAGCGGGAGGGGAGACCCAGTACTTC CASNKGAGGETQYF
- - TRBJ2-7 TRBV11-1 TGTGCCAGCAGCCCACGGGCCCCCTACGAGCAGTACTTC CASSPRAPYEQYF
once - TRBJ2-7 TRBV7-2 TGTGCCAGCAGCTTAGTGGCCAGGGCCGCCTACGAGCAGTACTTC CASSLVARAAYEQYF
- - TRBJ1-1 TRBV9 TGTGCCAGCAGCCCGGGCCGAGCGGGAAACACTGAAGCTTTCTTT CASSPGRAGNTEAFF
- TRBD1 TRBJ1-2 TRBV28 TGTGCCAGCAGTTCTAGGACAGGGGTGGGCTACACCTTC CASSSRTGVGYTF
- - TRBJ1-1 TRBV27 TGTGCCAGCAGTTTTGTGGGGAACACTGAAGCTTTCTTT CASSFVGNTEAFF
- TRBD1 TRBJ2-5 TRBV6-5 TGTGCCAGCACTGGACAGGGGTCACAAGAGACCCAGTACTTC CASTGQGSQETQYF
- TRBD1 TRBJ1-2 TRBV25-1 TGTGCCAGCCAGCAGGGGGGCTACTATGGCTACACCTTC CASQQGGYYGYTF
- TRBD2 TRBJ2-7 TRBV28 TGTGCCAGCAGTATGGGGACTAGCGGAGTCTACGAGCAGTACTTC CASSMGTSGVYEQYF
- - TRBJ1-4 TRBV5-1 TGCGCCAGCAGCTTGGTGGGCAGTCTTAATGAAAAACTGTTTTTT CASSLVGSLNEKLFF
- TRBD2 TRBJ2-1 TRBV27 TGTGCCAGCAGCCATTCGGGGGGGTTCTCCTACAATGAGCAGTTCTTC CASSHSGGFSYNEQFF
- TRBD1 TRBJ2-1 TRBV7-2 TGTGCCAGCAGCTTTCTCAGGGGGCGTACCGATGAGCAGTTCTTC CASSFLRGRTDEQFF
- - TRBJ1-1 TRBV7-3 TGTGCCAGCACTGGAGGGGCGGAAGCTTTCTTT CASTGGAEAFF
- - TRBJ1-5 TRBV27 TGTGCCAGCAGTTTAATTATCTCTCAGCCCCAGCATTTT CASSLIISQPQHF
- - TRBJ2-1 TRBV4-2 TGTGCCAGCAGCCAAAGAGACAATGAGCAGTTCTTC CASSQRDNEQFF
- TRBD1 TRBJ2-7 TRBV19 TGTGCCAGTAGTATTGGTGCTGCTTGGGACAGGGGCTCCTACGAGCAGTACTTC CASSIGAAWDRGSYEQYF
- - TRBJ2-7 TRBV4-2 TGTGCCAGCAGCCCAGACAGGGGAGGGTACGAGCAGTACTTC CASSPDRGGYEQYF
- - TRBJ2-6 TRBV9 TGTGCCAGCAGCCCTTATACAGGGCCTGGGGCCAACGTCCTGACTTTC CASSPYTGPGANVLTF
- TRBD1 TRBJ2-5 TRBV25-1 TGTGCCAGCAGTCCCTGGGGACAGTTCCAAGAGACCCAGTACTTC CASSPWGQFQETQYF